A single TCR beta chain is shown here with its context. Antigen unknown. The V gene's germline CDR1 is SEHNR and CDR2 FQNEAQ (reference sequence). V trimming: 3 bases; J trimming: 3 bases; junction bases outside the gene matches: 6. This CDR3 region has 15 residues. The sample originates from a study of cytomegalovirus exposure and HLA in healthy donors. Study results and limitations: Most subjects had HLA-A and HLA-B alleles reportedly predicted accurately by TCR beta sequences. Later findings reportedly placed an Asian-associated ancestry cluster below the 666-donor mean for N-insertions.

The PCR employed 60 Vbeta primers together with 13 Jbeta primers. The table came from immunoSEQ multiplex PCR; TCRdb's copy has only in-frame clones and leaves some out. The sample includes about 150,000 clones, around 65% of them seen just once. The chain recombines TRBV7-9 with TRBJ2-3; 7 bases line up with TRBD1. The sample comprised PBMCs. The origin of this receptor is an older woman in good health and CMV-seronegative. CDR3 DNA: TGTGCCAGCAGCTTGCAGACAGGGTGGACAGATACGCAGTATTTT. Its translation: CASSLQTGWTDTQYF.